This TCR beta chain comes out of a study of CD8 T cells in ankylosing spondylitis. This clonotype has at least ten counts. The CDR3 totals 14 residues. Trimming shortened V by 0 bases and J by 7 bases, and 10 bases separated the two germline ends. Germline values: CDR1 SGHVS, CDR2 FQNEAQ. TCRdb ran MiXCR on the 5' RACE reads and lists one entry per CDR3 protein. The profile shows about 64,000 distinct CDR3 sequences, 6% to 8% of them singletons. The sample taken for sequencing was synovial fluid, either unsorted or a sorted T cell fraction (not recorded which). This sequence originates from a male donor with ankylosing spondylitis. The chain carries TRBV7-8 and TRBJ2-1; TRBD1 or TRBD2 may be the D gene (5 bases each). CDR3 in DNA: TGTGCCAGCAGCTTAGCGGGGACCGCTAATGAGCAGTTCTTC. Protein sequence: CASSLAGTANEQFF.